This TCR beta chain derives from a study of cytotoxic CD8 clonotypes in ibrutinib-treated CLL. Study findings and constraints: Clonality was higher at ibrutinib response and returned toward baseline at progression. Sustained-remission and progressing patients had different sampling times. Private clonotypes, not public ones, expanded at ibrutinib response.

To note about this clone: Its antigen remains unidentified.

Profiled with immunoSEQ multiplex PCR; TCRdb holds only in-frame clones, not every one. The sample records some 16,000 clones, 65% to 70% being singletons. Here the sequenced sample was PBMCs, taken before ibrutinib treatment. This clonotype originated in a human donor with chronic lymphocytic leukemia.

CDR3 in amino acids: CASSFSRGNTEAFF. The CDR3 bases are TGTGCCAGCAGCTTTTCCAGGGGCAACACTGAAGCTTTCTTT. The V gene is TRBV7-9, the J gene TRBJ1-1; possible D gene TRBD1, 6 bases. V was clipped by 3 bases and J by 2 bases, with 10 bases between them. Per germline, CDR1 SEHNR and CDR2 FQNEAQ (reference sequence). The CDR3 length is 14 residues.